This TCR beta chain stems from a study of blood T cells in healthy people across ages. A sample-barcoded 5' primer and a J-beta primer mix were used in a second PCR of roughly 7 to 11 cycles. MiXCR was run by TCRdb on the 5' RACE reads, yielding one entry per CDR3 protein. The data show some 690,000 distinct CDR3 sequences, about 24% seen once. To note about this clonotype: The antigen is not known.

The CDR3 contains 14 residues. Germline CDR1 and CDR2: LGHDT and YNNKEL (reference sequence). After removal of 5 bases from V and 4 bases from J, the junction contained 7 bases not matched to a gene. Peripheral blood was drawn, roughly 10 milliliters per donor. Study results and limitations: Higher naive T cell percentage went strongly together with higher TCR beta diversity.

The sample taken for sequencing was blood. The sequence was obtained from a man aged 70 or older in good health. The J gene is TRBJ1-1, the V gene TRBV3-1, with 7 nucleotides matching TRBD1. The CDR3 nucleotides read TGTGCCAGCAGCTCGGGACAGACATCCACTGAAGCTTTCTTT. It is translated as CASSSGQTSTEAFF.